This record looks at one T cell receptor (beta chain) sequence and its context. The antigen remains undetermined. This record comes from a study of identical twins. General study findings and limits: Carriage of fewer insertions was seen in abundant cord blood beta clonotypes, whereas memory repertoires showed none.

One entry per CDR3 protein, called by TCRdb with MiXCR from the 5' RACE reads. The table includes 350,000 or so distinct CDR3 sequences, approximately 8.7% detected once. V dropped 4 bases and J dropped 9; count of bases not matched to a gene: 7. Germline V gives CDR1 SGHRS, CDR2 YFSETQ. The CDR3 consists of 14 residues. Sequencing used naive T cells sorted from blood. This TCR came from a woman between 50 and 59 years old in good health. The rearrangement joins TRBV5-1 to TRBJ2-7; 13 nucleotides match TRBD2. The CDR3 reads CASSNGLAGAWQYF. The CDR3 DNA follows: TGCGCCAGCAGCAACGGACTAGCGGGAGCATGGCAGTACTTC.